This TCR beta chain was sequenced during a study of T cell repertoires in cytomegalovirus infection. TCRdb re-called the reads through MiXCR, storing one row per CDR3 protein. The sample has 71,000 or so distinct CDR3 sequences, around 20% seen once. On this clonotype itself: Its antigen remains unknown.

The germline gives CDR1 LNHDA, CDR2 SQIVND (reference sequence). V lost 5 bases to trimming and J lost 5 bases; unmatched junction nucleotides: 9. The CDR3 sequence is 15 residues long. The specimen was CD8+ T cells from cultured PBMCs, collected from culture after CMV antigen stimulation. This chain uses TRBV19 with TRBJ1-1; 9 positions match TRBD1. The TCR comes from a human donor in good health (CMV status not recorded). Some clones in this sample may be carry-over from other donors' samples. The DNA for the CDR3 is TGTGCCAGTAGTGATCCGGGACAGGGAACTACTGAAGCTTTCTTT. It translates to CASSDPGQGTTEAFF.